This paragraph reports one T cell receptor beta chain. The antigen is not known. The record originates from a study of cytomegalovirus exposure and HLA in healthy donors. Study-wide results and caveats: Reported performance of the classifier showed diagnosis of cytomegalovirus status with high specificity and sensitivity.

13 Jbeta primers and 60 Vbeta primers were used for the PCR. Clones were sequenced by immunoSEQ multiplex PCR, and TCRdb holds only the in-frame ones, with some missing. This repertoire shows 150,000 to 200,000 clones, around four fifths found once; its top ten account for under 2%. This CDR3 is built from 17 residues. V was trimmed by 2 bases and J by 0 bases, leaving 17 bases between them. Per germline, CDR1 SGHTA and CDR2 FQGNSA. The receptor was isolated from a man between 18 and 29 years old in good health and CMV-seronegative. Sequenced: PBMCs. This chain links TRBV7-2 with TRBJ2-7; D perhaps matches TRBD2 (6 bases). CDR3 sequence: CASSLYPRGSGSYEQYF. The CDR3 DNA sequence: TGTGCCAGCAGCTTATACCCCCGTGGTAGCGGCTCCTACGAGCAGTACTTC.